This TCR beta chain is drawn from a study of beta chain features in type 1 diabetes. CDR1 is MNHGY, CDR2 SAAAGT, per germline. The CDR3 consists of 18 residues. The ends were cut back, 11 bases at V and 4 bases at J, with 29 bases in the middle. CD45RO/CCR7/CD25/CD127/CD95/CD27 separated CD4+ naive, central memory, regulatory and stem cell-like memory cells by sorting. Every bit of the isolated RNA underwent reverse transcription, so sequencing read expressed TCRB transcripts. Reads from naive, central memory and regulatory T cell samples averaged roughly 3.3 million. Sequenced by immunoSEQ multiplex PCR; TCRdb stores in-frame clones only, minus some. The repertoire holds under 950,000 clones, roughly 17% seen once, with 0.02% to 0.03% in the top ten. This clone has just a few counts. What it binds is not known. Notes on the study in general: Researchers reported that naive, central memory and Treg TCRB repertoires appeared more similar in patients than in healthy donors. The study found fewer insertions and more deletions at VDJ junctions in type 1 diabetes patients.

Sequenced material: naive CD4+ T cells from blood. The J gene is TRBJ2-2, the V gene TRBV6-8; possibly TRBD1 or TRBD2 for D (6 bases each). This sequence was found in a woman between 18 and 29 years old in good health. CDR3 DNA: TGTGCCGCCAAGTCTTCGACAGGTCGGCTGCGGGGCACCGGGGAGCTGTTTTTT. This encodes CAAKSSTGRLRGTGELFF.